Below are 7 T cell receptor beta chains sequenced from a single sample in a study of CD8 T cells in ankylosing spondylitis. MiXCR was run by TCRdb on the 5' RACE reads, yielding one entry per CDR3 protein. The repertoire holds 150,000 to 200,000 distinct CDR3 sequences, with about 18% as singletons. Specimen: blood, either unsorted or a sorted T cell fraction (not recorded which). Receptors originate from a male donor with ankylosing spondylitis or in good health (not recorded which).

This clonotype showed up many times. This chain joins TRBV24-1 and TRBJ2-3; tentatively, D is TRBD2 (6 bases). Per germline, CDR1 KGHDR and CDR2 SFDVKD. The CDR3 consists of 17 residues. Trimming stripped 4 bases from V and 3 bases from J, with 19 bases between. The chain's CDR3 is CATSEGSAGIGTDTQYF. The CDR3 bases are TGTGCCACCAGTGAGGGGAGCGCGGGGATCGGGACAGATACGCAGTATTTT.

This clonotype occurred many times. V gene TRBV29-1 combines with J gene TRBJ2-1; 8 bases fit TRBD2. The V gene end was trimmed by 3 bases and the J gene end by 8 bases; junction bases not matched to a gene: 9. The V gene's germline CDR1 is SQVTM and CDR2 ANQGSEA. This CDR3 has 14 residues. The CDR3 DNA reads TGCAGCGTTGAGGGCCGACTAGCGCTTCATGAGCAGTTCTTC. It yields the protein CSVEGRLALHEQFF.

The chain joins TRBV20-1 to TRBJ2-1, with D unclear. The CDR3 is 14 amino acids. CDR1 is DFQATT and CDR2 is SNEGSKA in the germline V gene (reference sequence). V dropped 3 bases and J dropped 0 bases, with 9 bases sitting between them. The CDR3 protein is CSASRPGSYNEQFF. CDR3 nucleotide sequence: TGCAGTGCTAGTCGCCCTGGCTCCTACAATGAGCAGTTCTTC.

On this clonotype: Without the conserved terminal phenylalanine or tryptophan, this CDR3 likely stems from a read error. The V gene is TRBV20-1, the J gene TRBJ2-7; unclear D gene. The length of the CDR3 is 14 residues. Germline assignment: CDR1 DFQATT and CDR2 SNEGSKA (reference sequence). DNA for the CDR3: TGCGGTGCTGAAATGACCTCTAACTCCTACGAGCAGTACCTC. It yields the protein CGAEMTSNSYEQYL.

The chain employs TRBV12-3 or TRBV12-4 and TRBJ2-7, with D possibly matching TRBD2 (6 bases). CDR3 length equals 14 residues. Trimming shortened V by 5 bases and J by 2 bases, and 13 bases separated the two germline ends. This CDR3 is CASSPLTSPYEQYF. As DNA, the CDR3 is TGTGCCAGCAGTCCCCTGACTAGTCCCTACGAGCAGTACTTC.

This chain joins TRBV10-2 and TRBJ2-1, with 8 positions matching TRBD2. The V segment lost 7 bases and the J segment 7 bases; nucleotides outside the gene matches: 9. Germline assignment: CDR1 WSHSY and CDR2 SAAADI. The CDR3 is made up of 14 amino acids. For the CDR3, the DNA is TGCGCCAGCACGTCAGCGGGAGCTCAGAATGAGCAGTTCTTC. The encoded protein is CASTSAGAQNEQFF.

This clonotype was picked up many times. The chain combines TRBV28 with TRBJ2-1; 10 bases map to TRBD2. CDR1 is MDHEN, CDR2 SYDVKM, per germline. The CDR3 is 20 residues long. V was clipped by 5 bases and J by 4 bases; unmatched bases: 20. CDR3 residues: CASSNRGGASSGGNYNEQFF. CDR3 sequence (DNA): TGTGCCAGCAGTAACCGGGGTGGGGCGTCTAGCGGGGGAAATTACAATGAGCAGTTCTTC.